The 25 T cell receptor beta chains given below trace back to one sample, sequenced in a study of OX40 agonist ivuxolimab in advanced cancers. Profiled with immunoSEQ multiplex PCR; TCRdb holds only in-frame clones, not every one. The repertoire has under 85,000 clones, about 90% of them found once; the top ten carry 0.3% to 0.35%. Sequencing was performed on CD4+ or CD8+ T cells sorted from blood, taken in a trial of the OX40 agonist ivuxolimab. The receptors were sampled from an adult with an advanced solid tumor such as melanoma, head and neck, liver or kidney cancer.

The V gene is TRBV6-5, the J gene TRBJ2-7, with TRBD1 matching over 7 bases. Germline lookup yields CDR1 MNHEY and CDR2 SVGAGI. The length of the CDR3 is 14 residues. Trimming took 5 bases from V and 3 from J; bases not matched to a gene: 7. The CDR3 coding sequence is TGTGCCAGCAGTAGAGGACAGGAGAGCTACGAGCAGTACTTC. Protein product: CASSRGQESYEQYF.

The rearrangement links TRBV14 to TRBJ2-3; D perhaps matches TRBD2 (6 bases). Germline CDR1 and CDR2: SGHDN and FVKESK. The V and J ends lost 4 bases and 8 bases respectively, with 16 bases between them. The CDR3 is made up of 14 amino acids. CDR3: CASSPGSWLITQYF. The CDR3 coding sequence is TGTGCCAGCAGCCCCGGGAGCTGGCTAATTACGCAGTATTTT.

CDR3 sequence: CASSEPTGNTGELFF. The CDR3 DNA sequence: TGTGCCAGCAGTGAGCCGACAGGAAACACCGGGGAGCTGTTTTTT. The rearrangement links TRBV25-1 to TRBJ2-2, with D possibly being TRBD1 (6 bases). The CDR3 length is 15 residues. The germline V and J ends were trimmed by 3 bases and 2 bases, with 10 bases remaining between them. Germline values: CDR1 MGHDK, CDR2 SYGVNS. Looking up the rest from reference TRBV25-1 and TRBJ2-2 gives the full variable domain: EADIYQTPRYLVIGTGKKITLECSQTMGHDKMYWYQQDPGMELHLIHYSYGVNSTEKGDLSSESTVSRIRTEHFPLTLESARPSHTSQYLCASSEPTGNTGELFFGEGSRLTVL.

This clone showed up just once. This chain links TRBV4-2 with TRBJ1-1; D is uncertain. The germline V and J ends were trimmed by 6 bases and 2 bases, with 19 bases remaining between them. The CDR3 spans 16 residues. Germline CDR1 LGHNA, CDR2 YNFKEQ. The CDR3 DNA is TGTGCCAGCAGTCCTACATCGACATACGGTAACACTGAAGCTTTCTTT. The encoded protein is CASSPTSTYGNTEAFF.

This clone occurred once. The sample contains more than one DNA sequence encoding this CDR3. The V and J genes are TRBV29-1 and TRBJ2-7, with 13 bases identical to TRBD2. Per germline, CDR1 SQVTM and CDR2 ANQGSEA. This CDR3 is 15 amino acids long. Trimming at V came to 7 bases and at J to 4 bases, leaving 10 bases not matched to a gene. The CDR3 bases are TGCAGCGGCTCAACTAGCGGGAGGGGGGGGTACGAGCAGTACTTC. This sequence encodes CSGSTSGRGGYEQYF.

V gene TRBV7-9 combines with J gene TRBJ2-1; 11 nucleotides align to TRBD2. Germline V gives CDR1 SEHNR, CDR2 FQNEAQ (reference sequence). The CDR3 is 14 residues long. Trimming cost V 7 bases and J 10 bases; bases outside gene matches: 9. The CDR3 loop is CASTGFGTSGEQFF. CDR3 in DNA: TGTGCCAGCACCGGGTTCGGGACTAGCGGAGAGCAGTTCTTC.

The chain recombines TRBV2 with TRBJ1-5; D gene ambiguous. CDR1 SNHLY and CDR2 FYNNEI come from the germline V gene. CDR3 size: 16 residues. V was trimmed by 3 bases and J by 1 base, leaving 13 bases between them. CDR3 amino acids: CASSEVRGYSNQPQHF. The CDR3 DNA reads TGTGCCAGCAGTGAGGTCCGGGGATACAGCAATCAGCCCCAGCATTTT.

The V gene is TRBV29-1, the J gene TRBJ2-1; the D gene is possibly TRBD2 (7 bases). Per germline, CDR1 SQVTM and CDR2 ANQGSEA. There are 12 residues in the CDR3. CDR3: CSGGGSYNEQFF. The CDR3 nucleotides are TGCAGTGGGGGCGGGAGTTACAATGAGCAGTTCTTC.

This clone was observed a single time. The CDR3 region is CASSDSGRLAKNIQYF. In DNA, the CDR3 is TGTGCCAGCAGTGATTCGGGCAGGTTAGCCAAAAACATTCAGTACTTC. The rearrangement links TRBV2 to TRBJ2-4, with D unclear. V was trimmed by 3 bases and J by 0 bases, leaving 12 bases between them. This CDR3 is built from 16 residues. Germline V gene lookup returns CDR1 SNHLY and CDR2 FYNNEI.

The chain carries TRBV5-1 and TRBJ2-7, with D perhaps matching TRBD2 (7 bases). Germline assignment: CDR1 SGHRS and CDR2 YFSETQ. The CDR3 has 15 residues. The ends were cut back, 1 base at V and 3 bases at J, with 14 bases in the middle. CDR3 residues: CASSLSGGRDYEQYF. The CDR3, as DNA: TGCGCCAGCAGCTTGTCGGGGGGCAGGGACTACGAGCAGTACTTC.

As to this clone: At the DNA level, this CDR3 is encoded by other sequences in the same sample as well. The chain joins TRBV11-2 to TRBJ2-1; TRBD2 agrees at 12 bases. V lost 6 bases to trimming and J lost 4 bases; unmatched junction nucleotides: 7. Germline loops: CDR1 SGHAT, CDR2 FQNNGV. CDR3 length equals 16 residues. CDR3 region: CASRRTSGRTYNEQFF. The CDR3 DNA reads as TGTGCCAGCAGACGTACTAGCGGGAGGACTTACAATGAGCAGTTCTTC.

The V gene is TRBV20-1, the J gene TRBJ1-2; no clear D gene. The CDR3 has 9 amino acids. The germline CDR1 and CDR2 sequences are DFQATT and SNEGSKA (reference sequence). Trimming took off 3 bases at V and 8 bases at J, with 4 bases between the two ends. CDR3 coding DNA: TGCAGTGCTAGTTTAGGCTACACCTTC. This gives the protein CSASLGYTF.

The gene calls are TRBV5-4 and TRBJ1-3, with TRBD1 matching 10 bases. This CDR3 has 18 residues. Looked up from germline, CDR1 is SGHNT and CDR2 is YYREEE (reference sequence). Trimming at V came to 1 base and at J to 3 bases, leaving 10 bases not matched to a gene. The CDR3 nucleotides read TGTGCCAGCAGCTTGTTTTCGGGACAGGGGTCCTTTGGAAACACCATATATTTT. It yields the protein CASSLFSGQGSFGNTIYF.

Points on this clone: The sample has other DNA sequences that encode this CDR3 too. The chain couples TRBV19 to TRBJ2-3; D gene ambiguous. This CDR3 spans 12 amino acids. Germline V lookup: CDR1 LNHDA, CDR2 SQIVND (reference sequence). The V end lost 1 base, the J end lost 4 bases, and 3 bases lay between the germline ends. Here the CDR3 DNA reads TGTGCCAGTAGTATAGTAGCAGATACGCAGTATTTT. Its protein product is CASSIVADTQYF.

V is TRBV9 and J is TRBJ2-1; 15 bases agree with TRBD2. The V and J ends lost 0 bases and 5 bases, in that order; junction bases with no gene match: 6. This CDR3 has 18 amino acids. CDR1 and CDR2 (germline): SGDLS, YYNGEE. The CDR3 region has the DNA TGTGCCAGCAGCGTAGCCCCGGGACTAGCGGGAGGCAACAATGAGCAGTTCTTC. Amino acid sequence: CASSVAPGLAGGNNEQFF.

This chain uses TRBV2 with TRBJ1-3; D gene unclear. V was pared by 7 bases and J by 0 bases, with 7 bases between. Germline-derived CDR1 and CDR2 are SNHLY and FYNNEI. The CDR3 extends over 13 amino acids. CDR3 in DNA: TGTGCCAGCAAGGCGCTCTCTGGAAACACCATATATTTT. Its translation: CASKALSGNTIYF.

The chain joins TRBV4-1 to TRBJ2-2; D ambiguous. Trimming pared 4 bases from V and 3 bases from J, leaving 9 bases between. Germline V gene lookup returns CDR1 MGHRA and CDR2 YSYEKL. This CDR3 is built from 14 residues. The CDR3 DNA follows: TGCGCCAGCAGCCTTCGGACCCACACCGGGGAGCTGTTTTTT. Translation: CASSLRTHTGELFF.

This chain links TRBV2 with TRBJ2-1; D remains ambiguous. V shed 3 bases and J shed 10 bases, with 7 bases lying between them. CDR3 length: 11 residues. Per germline, CDR1 SNHLY and CDR2 FYNNEI. The CDR3 region has the DNA TGTGCCAGCAGTGAGGTCGGCGAGCAGTTCTTC. Amino acid sequence: CASSEVGEQFF.

The CDR3 nucleotides read TGTGCCAGCACAACCAGGGGCGCCTCGGGCATCGCTGAAGCTTTCTTT. It is translated as CASTTRGASGIAEAFF. The rearrangement joins TRBV6-6 to TRBJ1-1; perhaps TRBD1 as D (6 bases). Germline CDR1 is MNHNY and CDR2 is SVGAGI (reference sequence). The V end was cut by 7 bases, the J end by 6 bases, with 24 bases between. This CDR3 is built from 16 residues.

This chain uses TRBV5-6 with TRBJ2-3; the D is unclear. V was shortened by 2 bases and J by 0 bases, with 13 bases between the two germline ends. The germline CDR1 and CDR2 sequences are SGHDT and YYEEEE. The length of the CDR3 is 16 residues. CDR3 in amino acids: CASSFSARASTDTQYF. The CDR3 DNA is TGTGCCAGCAGCTTCTCAGCACGAGCTAGCACAGATACGCAGTATTTT. Filled out from reference TRBV5-6 and TRBJ2-3, the complete variable domain reads DAGVTQSPTHLIKTRGQQVTLRCSPKSGHDTVSWYQQALGQGPQFIFQYYEEEERQRGNFPDRFSGHQFPNYSSELNVNALLLGDSALYLCASSFSARASTDTQYFGPGTRLTVL.

This chain uses TRBV6-1 with TRBJ2-7; 8 positions agree with TRBD2. V trimming: 8 bases; J trimming: 2 bases; junction bases outside the gene matches: 5. The CDR3 contains 13 residues. Germline assignment: CDR1 MNHNS and CDR2 SASEGT. The CDR3 reads CASGPGLAYEQYF. As DNA, the CDR3 is TGTGCCAGCGGTCCGGGACTAGCCTACGAGCAGTACTTC.

This chain uses TRBV6-6 with TRBJ1-1, with D perhaps TRBD1 (6 bases). The CDR3 has 14 residues. V was cut by 6 bases and J by 7 bases, with 18 bases left in between. Germline values: CDR1 MNHNY, CDR2 SVGAGI (reference sequence). The DNA for the CDR3 is TGTGCCAGCAGGTCCGAGGGGGTTCGGAATGAAGCTTTCTTT. Amino acids: CASRSEGVRNEAFF.

V usage is TRBV9 and J usage is TRBJ1-2, with D maybe TRBD1 (6 bases). This CDR3 has 14 residues. CDR1 is SGDLS and CDR2 is YYNGEE in the germline V gene. V was clipped by 3 bases and J by 2 bases, with 11 bases between them. The CDR3 sequence: CASSAGGQNYGYTF. CDR3 DNA sequence: TGTGCCAGCAGCGCGGGTGGACAGAACTATGGCTACACCTTC.

In this sample, this clone turned up a few times. This rearrangement joins TRBV6-5 to TRBJ2-5; 7 bases agree with TRBD1. The V and J ends lost 4 bases and 2 bases, in that order; junction bases with no gene match: 4. There are 14 residues in the CDR3. Germline CDR1 is MNHEY and CDR2 is SVGAGI. The CDR3: CASSLWTGQETQYF. CDR3 in DNA: TGTGCCAGCAGTTTGTGGACAGGACAAGAGACCCAGTACTTC.

A few counts support this clone. This chain uses TRBV9 with TRBJ1-1; 7 bases map to TRBD1. Germline V CDR1 and CDR2: SGDLS, YYNGEE. The CDR3 is made up of 13 amino acids. After removal of 0 bases from V and 6 bases from J, the junction contained 2 bases not matched to a gene. The CDR3 sequence: CASSVARGSEAFF. DNA of the CDR3: TGTGCCAGCAGCGTAGCCAGGGGGTCTGAAGCTTTCTTT.